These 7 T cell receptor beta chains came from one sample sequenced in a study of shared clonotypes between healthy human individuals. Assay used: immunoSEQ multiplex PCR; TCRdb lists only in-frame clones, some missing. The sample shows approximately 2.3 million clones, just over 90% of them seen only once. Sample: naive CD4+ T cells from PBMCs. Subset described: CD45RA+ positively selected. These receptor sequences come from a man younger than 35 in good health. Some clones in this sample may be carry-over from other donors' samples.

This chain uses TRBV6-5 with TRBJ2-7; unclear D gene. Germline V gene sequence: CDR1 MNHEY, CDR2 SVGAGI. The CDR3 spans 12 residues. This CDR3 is CASSTSRTSVRV. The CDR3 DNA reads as TGTGCCAGCAGTACCTCAAGGACCTCTGTGAGAGTC.

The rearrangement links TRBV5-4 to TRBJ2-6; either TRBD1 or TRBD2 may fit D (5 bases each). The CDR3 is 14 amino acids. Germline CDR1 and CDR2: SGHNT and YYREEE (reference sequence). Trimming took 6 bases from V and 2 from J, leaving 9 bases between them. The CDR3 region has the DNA TGTGCCAGCACTGGGGGACCTGGGGCCAACGTCCTGACTTTC. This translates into CASTGGPGANVLTF.

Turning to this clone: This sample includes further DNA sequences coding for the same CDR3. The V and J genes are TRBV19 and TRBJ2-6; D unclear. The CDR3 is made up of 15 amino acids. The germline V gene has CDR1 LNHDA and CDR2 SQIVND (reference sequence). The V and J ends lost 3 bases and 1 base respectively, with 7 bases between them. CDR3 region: CASSIIGSGANVLTF. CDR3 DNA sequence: TGTGCCAGTAGTATCATCGGGTCTGGGGCCAACGTCCTGACTTTC.

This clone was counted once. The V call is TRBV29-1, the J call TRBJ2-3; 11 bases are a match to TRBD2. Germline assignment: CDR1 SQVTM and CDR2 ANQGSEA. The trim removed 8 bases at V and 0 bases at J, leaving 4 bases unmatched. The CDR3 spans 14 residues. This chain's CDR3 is CSSTSGASTDTQYF. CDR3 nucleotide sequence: TGCAGCTCGACTAGCGGGGCTAGCACAGATACGCAGTATTTT.

The CDR3 nucleotides read TGTGCCAGCAGCTTAGGACAGGTTCCAGATACGCAGTATTTT. Amino acids: CASSLGQVPDTQYF. The gene calls are TRBV7-2 and TRBJ2-3; D is possibly TRBD1 (6 bases). The CDR3 runs 14 residues. Germline CDR1 SGHTA, CDR2 FQGNSA. Trimming removed 1 base at V and 4 bases at J, with 9 bases between.

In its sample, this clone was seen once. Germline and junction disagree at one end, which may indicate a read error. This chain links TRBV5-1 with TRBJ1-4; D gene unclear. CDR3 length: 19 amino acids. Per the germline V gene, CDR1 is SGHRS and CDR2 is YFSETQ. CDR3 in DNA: TGCGCCAGCAGCGACGGCCAAAGGGCCGCATCGGACCTTAATCAAAAACTGTTTTTT. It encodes CASSDGQRAASDLNQKLFF.

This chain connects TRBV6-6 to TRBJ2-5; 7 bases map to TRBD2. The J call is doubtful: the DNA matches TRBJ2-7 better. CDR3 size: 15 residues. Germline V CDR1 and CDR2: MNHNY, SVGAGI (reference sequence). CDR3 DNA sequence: TGTGCCAGCAGTTCCGAAAGGACTAGAAGCTACGAGCAGTACTTC. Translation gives CASSSERTRSYEQYF.